Listed here are 27 T cell receptor beta chains from one sample, sequenced in a study of blood T cell repertoires in COVID-19. Some clones are missing from TCRdb's copy, which holds only in-frame ones; the method was immunoSEQ multiplex PCR. There are fewer than 95,000 clones in the sample; under 80% occur only once, and 3% to 4% lies in the top ten. Specimen: peripheral blood. The source of these receptors is a man between 70 and 80 years old with COVID-19, enrolled during active disease.

As DNA, the CDR3 is TGTGCCAGCGGAGGGAATCGTTACGAGCAGTACTTC. Protein sequence: CASGGNRYEQYF. The chain recombines TRBV11-3 with TRBJ2-7; TRBD2 is a possible D gene (6 bases). Trimming cost V 8 bases and J 4 bases, with 12 bases left between them. CDR3 length: 12 residues. Looked up from germline, CDR1 is SGHNT and CDR2 is YENEEA.

The chain couples TRBV10-3 to TRBJ2-2; TRBD1 matches 8 bases. This CDR3 is 14 amino acids long. Germline CDR1 reads ENHRY; CDR2 reads SYGVKD. Trimming took 6 bases from V and 5 from J; bases not matched to a gene: 5. CDR3: CAISPGGGTGELFF. As DNA, the CDR3 is TGTGCCATCAGCCCAGGGGGCGGAACCGGGGAGCTGTTTTTT.

The J gene is TRBJ2-7, the V gene TRBV28; D is possibly TRBD1 (6 bases). V gave up 8 bases and J gave up 7 bases, with 21 bases separating them. CDR3 length: 14 amino acids. Germline loops: CDR1 MDHEN, CDR2 SYDVKM. The CDR3 spells CASCQSGRGEEQYF. The CDR3, as DNA: TGTGCCAGCTGTCAGTCGGGCAGGGGCGAAGAGCAGTACTTC.

The table lists this clone with a few counts. The rearrangement joins TRBV7-2 to TRBJ2-2, with 8 bases matching TRBD2. Per germline, CDR1 SGHTA and CDR2 FQGNSA. V lost 1 base to trimming and J lost 5 bases; unmatched junction nucleotides: 9. This CDR3 spans 17 amino acids. CDR3 sequence: CASSLDLVAGKTGELFF. DNA for the CDR3: TGTGCCAGCAGCTTAGATTTAGTAGCGGGAAAAACCGGGGAGCTGTTTTTT. Variable domain in full (rest from reference TRBV7-2 and TRBJ2-2): GAGVSQSPSNKVTEKGKDVELRCDPISGHTALYWYRQSLGQGLEFLIYFQGNSAPDKSGLPSDRFSAERTGGSVSTLTIQRTQQEDSAVYLCASSLDLVAGKTGELFFGEGSRLTVL.

The chain joins TRBV3-1 (or the pseudogene TRBV3-2) to TRBJ1-4; D is undetermined. V gave up 4 bases and J gave up 4 bases, with 10 bases separating them. The CDR3 is 14 residues long. Germline V gives CDR1 LGHDT, CDR2 YNNKEL (reference sequence). CDR3 DNA: TGTGCCAGCAGCCCTCAAGACTATAATGAAAAACTGTTTTTT. Translation: CASSPQDYNEKLFF.

The V gene is TRBV5-4, the J gene TRBJ1-1, with 8 bases identical to TRBD1. Germline CDR1 reads SGHNT; CDR2 reads YYREEE (reference sequence). The CDR3 covers 15 residues. V lost 5 bases and J lost 4; bases outside the gene matches: 10. The chain's CDR3 is CASSLRQGTGTEAFF. The CDR3 nucleotides are TGTGCCAGCAGTTTACGACAGGGGACTGGCACTGAAGCTTTCTTT.

The chain joins TRBV7-2 to TRBJ2-3; 8 positions agree with TRBD2. The germline V gene encodes CDR1 SGHTA and CDR2 FQGNSA. The CDR3 covers 16 residues. V lost 4 bases, J lost 1 base, and 7 bases stayed unmatched. DNA of the CDR3: TGTGCCAGCAGCTCCATAGCGGGAAGGGGCACAGATACGCAGTATTTT. It translates to CASSSIAGRGTDTQYF.

This chain links TRBV4-3 with TRBJ2-3, with TRBD2 as a possible D gene (5 bases). Germline V gives CDR1 LGHNA, CDR2 YSLEER. V lost 2 bases, J lost 0 bases, and 9 bases lay in between. This CDR3 comprises 15 residues. CDR3 DNA sequence: TGCGCCAGCAGCCAACGCGGCGGGAGCACAGATACGCAGTATTTT. Its protein product is CASSQRGGSTDTQYF.

There are a few counts of this clone. The CDR3 DNA follows: TGTGCCTGGACGATTTCGGCGGGGACTAATGAAAAACTGTTTTTT. This encodes CAWTISAGTNEKLFF. The rearrangement joins TRBV30 to TRBJ1-4; D ambiguous. Looked up from germline, CDR1 is GTSNPN and CDR2 is SVGIG (reference sequence). This CDR3 contains 15 residues. Trimming pared 4 bases from V and 2 bases from J, leaving 14 bases between. The whole variable domain, remainder taken from reference TRBV30 and TRBJ1-4, is SQTIHQWPATLVQPVGSPLSLECTVEGTSNPNLYWYRQAAGRGLQLLFYSVGIGQISSEVPQNLSASRPQDRQFILSSKKLLLSDSGFYLCAWTISAGTNEKLFFGSGTQLSVL.

The chain joins TRBV19 to TRBJ1-3; D is unclear. The V gene's germline CDR1 is LNHDA and CDR2 SQIVND (reference sequence). Trimming removed 1 base from V and 0 bases from J, with 13 bases in between. CDR3 length: 17 residues. The DNA of the CDR3 is TGTGCCAGTAGTATAGCGTACAGCCTGCTCTCTGGAAACACCATATATTTT. It encodes CASSIAYSLLSGNTIYF.

The chain employs TRBV28 and TRBJ2-7, with no clear D. CDR1 is MDHEN, CDR2 SYDVKM, per germline. With 2 bases removed from V and 1 base from J, the gap between germline ends came to 3 bases. The CDR3 extends over 12 amino acids. CDR3 region: CASSLLSYEQYF. Written as DNA, the CDR3 is TGTGCCAGCAGTTTACTTTCCTACGAGCAGTACTTC.

The chain couples TRBV12-3 or TRBV12-4 to TRBJ2-5; no reliable D call. CDR3 length: 13 residues. V lost 5 bases and J 5 bases, leaving 12 bases between the germline ends. The CDR3 loop reads CASSPIRAETQYF. The DNA for the CDR3 is TGTGCCAGCAGTCCTATACGAGCCGAGACCCAGTACTTC.

This chain uses TRBV5-6 with TRBJ2-5, with 10 bases identical to TRBD1. Losses at the gene ends were 4 bases for V and 2 bases for J; bases not matched to a gene: 2. The CDR3 sequence is 14 residues long. CDR1 is SGHDT, CDR2 YYEEEE, per germline. DNA for the CDR3: TGTGCCAGCAGCCGGACAGGGGGACAAGAGACCCAGTACTTC. Its translation is CASSRTGGQETQYF.

The V and J genes are TRBV9 and TRBJ2-7; 11 bases are shared with TRBD2. CDR1 is SGDLS and CDR2 is YYNGEE in the germline V gene. Losses at the gene ends were 0 bases for V and 3 bases for J; bases not matched to a gene: 5. The CDR3 length is 16 residues. The CDR3 nucleotides are TGTGCCAGCAGCGTAGCCGGGACTAGCGGATACTACGAGCAGTACTTC. It yields the protein CASSVAGTSGYYEQYF.

This chain connects TRBV6-2 or TRBV6-3 to TRBJ2-1; the match to TRBD2 covers 8 bases. CDR3 length equals 15 residues. Germline V CDR1 and CDR2: MNHEY, SVGEGT. After removal of 7 bases from V and 2 bases from J, the junction contained 7 bases not matched to a gene. Here the CDR3 reads CASTPIAGTYNEQFF. As DNA, the CDR3 is TGTGCCAGCACCCCTATAGCGGGAACCTACAATGAGCAGTTCTTC.

The J gene is TRBJ1-1, the V gene TRBV27; a possible D gene is TRBD1 (6 bases). V was shortened by 6 bases and J by 4 bases, with 18 bases between the two germline ends. The CDR3 extends over 15 amino acids. CDR1 MNHEY and CDR2 SMNVEV come from the germline V gene (reference sequence). CDR3 loop: CASSRDPQGSTEAFF. The CDR3 DNA follows: TGTGCCAGCAGCCGCGACCCCCAGGGGAGCACTGAAGCTTTCTTT.

The V call is TRBV28, the J call TRBJ1-5, with 11 bases matching TRBD1. V trimming: 7 bases; J trimming: 4 bases; junction bases outside the gene matches: 12. The CDR3 length is 17 residues. Germline assignment: CDR1 MDHEN and CDR2 SYDVKM. CDR3 region: CASTLLLGQGANQPQHF. The CDR3 DNA reads TGTGCCAGCACCCTACTCCTAGGACAGGGGGCAAATCAGCCCCAGCATTTT. The full variable domain, its missing parts supplied by reference TRBV28 and TRBJ1-5, is DVKVTQSSRYLVKRTGEKVFLECVQDMDHENMFWYRQDPGLGLRLIYFSYDVKMKEKGDIPEGYSVSREKKERFSLILESASTNQTSMYLCASTLLLGQGANQPQHFGDGTRLSIL.

J is TRBJ1-2 and V is TRBV28, with TRBD1 matching over 7 bases. CDR1 MDHEN and CDR2 SYDVKM come from the germline V gene. Losses at the gene ends were 6 bases for V and 4 bases for J; bases not matched to a gene: 8. This CDR3 has 14 residues. CDR3 DNA sequence: TGTGCCAGCAGCCCAGGGGGGCGGGGCTATGGCTACACCTTC. It translates to CASSPGGRGYGYTF.

The count of this clone is one. The chain's CDR3 is CASSYGQGTGELFF. The CDR3 nucleotides are TGTGCCAGCAGCTACGGACAGGGGACCGGGGAGCTGTTTTTT. J is TRBJ2-2 and V is TRBV7-6; 9 bases map to TRBD1. There are 14 residues in the CDR3. With 4 bases clipped from V and 5 bases from J, the junction kept 2 bases outside the gene matches. CDR1 is SGHVS and CDR2 is FNYEAQ in the germline V gene.

This clone was recorded a few times. The chain recombines TRBV5-6 with TRBJ2-7, with unresolved D. CDR1 and CDR2 (germline): SGHDT, YYEEEE. The germline V and J ends were trimmed by 1 base and 4 bases, with 9 bases remaining between them. The CDR3 is 13 amino acids. The CDR3 here is CASSLSPGYEQYF. DNA of the CDR3: TGTGCCAGCAGCTTGTCCCCGGGTTACGAGCAGTACTTC.

This clone came up a few times. J is TRBJ1-6 and V is TRBV6-5, with TRBD1 as a possible D gene (5 bases). CDR3 size: 14 residues. The V end was cut by 5 bases, the J end by 8 bases, with 13 bases between. In germline, CDR1 is MNHEY, CDR2 SVGAGI. The DNA of the CDR3 is TGTGCCAGCAGTCGGACGGCACAGGATTCACCCCTCCACTTT. Encoded protein: CASSRTAQDSPLHF.

This rearrangement joins TRBV6-1 to TRBJ1-5, with D uncertain. CDR3 length equals 15 residues. Germline CDR1 is MNHNS and CDR2 is SASEGT. Trimming took 3 bases from V and 7 from J, leaving 16 bases between them. The CDR3 DNA reads TGTGCCAGCAGTGATTTCTTGATACCTGGCCAGCCCCAGCATTTT. This sequence encodes CASSDFLIPGQPQHF.

V and J are TRBV18 and TRBJ2-1; D may be TRBD1 (6 bases). From germline, CDR1 is KGHSH and CDR2 LQKENI. Trimming took 4 bases from V and 7 from J, leaving 11 bases between them. This CDR3 has 13 residues. CDR3 residues: CASSQTGLNEQFF. CDR3 DNA: TGTGCCAGCTCACAAACAGGGCTTAATGAGCAGTTCTTC.

The chain couples TRBV5-4 to TRBJ1-2, with 8 positions matching TRBD1. The germline gives CDR1 SGHNT, CDR2 YYREEE (reference sequence). This CDR3 region has 16 residues. After removal of 3 bases from V and 7 bases from J, the junction contained 14 bases not matched to a gene. The CDR3 DNA reads TGTGCCAGCAGCTCTGCCGGGACAGGATACGTCTCTGGCTACACCTTC. Translation gives CASSSAGTGYVSGYTF.

This clone has only a few counts. As DNA, the CDR3 is TGCGCCAGCAGCGCGGACAGTCGTACGCAGTATTTT. The encoded protein is CASSADSRTQYF. J is TRBJ2-3 and V is TRBV5-1, with D tentatively TRBD1 (6 bases). V was cut by 4 bases and J by 8 bases, with 11 bases left in between. Germline loops: CDR1 SGHRS, CDR2 YFSETQ. The CDR3 is 12 residues long.

J is TRBJ2-4 and V is TRBV29-1; 7 nucleotides line up with TRBD2. The CDR3 has 15 residues. Germline loops: CDR1 SQVTM, CDR2 ANQGSEA. The J segment lost 6 bases and the V segment lost 7 bases, leaving 15 bases of the junction unmatched. The CDR3 DNA reads as TGCAGCGCTTCGAATGCGGGGGAAGCAACAAACATTCAGTACTTC. It encodes CSASNAGEATNIQYF.

The chain carries TRBV10-2 and TRBJ2-1; 8 nucleotides align to TRBD1. V dropped 5 bases and J dropped 2; count of bases not matched to a gene: 5. The CDR3 is 15 amino acids. Germline lookup yields CDR1 WSHSY and CDR2 SAAADI. The CDR3 loop reads CASSSYRGAYNEQFF. CDR3 sequence (DNA): TGCGCCAGCAGTAGCTACAGGGGGGCCTACAATGAGCAGTTCTTC.